Listed below are T cell receptor beta chains from one sample, sequenced in a study of CD8 T cells in ankylosing spondylitis. One entry per CDR3 protein, called by TCRdb with MiXCR from the 5' RACE reads. The profile shows about 90,000 distinct CDR3 sequences, approximately 8.9% of them singletons. The source material was blood, either unsorted or a sorted T cell fraction (not recorded which). Receptors originate from a male donor with ankylosing spondylitis. Both conserved end residues are part of each CDR3. The order of the fields is CDR3 protein, CDR3 DNA, clone size, V gene, D gene, J gene. The D gene is left open where the match is weak. The size entry is marked missing in some rows and otherwise reads once, few, many or a size class.

CDR3 protein: CASSSGPIETQYF
CDR3 DNA: TGTGCCAGCAGCTCCGGTCCGATAGAGACCCAGTACTTC
clone size: many
V gene: TRBV7-9
D gene: -
J gene: TRBJ2-5

CDR3 protein: CAWSLSPNTGELFF
CDR3 DNA: TGTGCCTGGAGTCTTAGCCCGAACACCGGGGAGCTGTTTTTT
clone size: few
V gene: TRBV30
D gene: -
J gene: TRBJ2-2

CDR3 protein: CASEGTEQGTDTQYF
CDR3 DNA: TGTGCCTCTGAAGGTACTGAACAGGGCACAGATACGCAGTATTTT
clone size: few
V gene: TRBV10-3
D gene: -
J gene: TRBJ2-3

CDR3 protein: CASSFGAGTSYNEQFF
CDR3 DNA: TGTGCCAGCAGTTTTGGAGCGGGGACAAGCTACAATGAGCAGTTCTTC
clone size: -
V gene: TRBV27
D gene: -
J gene: TRBJ2-1

CDR3 protein: CASSADVGENQPQHF
CDR3 DNA: TGTGCCAGCAGTGCCGACGTGGGGGAGAATCAGCCCCAGCATTTT
clone size: many
V gene: TRBV6-4
D gene: -
J gene: TRBJ1-5

CDR3 protein: CATSSGITTDTQYF
CDR3 DNA: TGTGCCACCAGTAGCGGGATTACAACAGATACGCAGTATTTT
clone size: few
V gene: TRBV24-1
D gene: TRBD2
J gene: TRBJ2-3

CDR3 protein: CASSSLRLAGNNEQFF
CDR3 DNA: TGTGCCAGCAGTTCCCTACGACTAGCGGGAAACAATGAGCAGTTCTTC
clone size: many
V gene: TRBV12-3/TRBV12-4
D gene: TRBD2
J gene: TRBJ2-1

CDR3 protein: CASSSLLAVNTGELFF
CDR3 DNA: TGTGCCAGCAGCTCCCTTTTAGCGGTGAACACCGGGGAGCTGTTTTTT
clone size: few
V gene: TRBV13
D gene: -
J gene: TRBJ2-2

CDR3 protein: CASSLWLDRSSYEQYF
CDR3 DNA: TGTGCCAGCAGCTTATGGCTAGACAGGTCATCCTACGAGCAGTACTTC
clone size: -
V gene: TRBV11-2
D gene: -
J gene: TRBJ2-7

CDR3 protein: CSVLGGGAPYNEQFF
CDR3 DNA: TGCAGCGTCCTAGGGGGAGGGGCCCCCTACAATGAGCAGTTCTTC
clone size: -
V gene: TRBV29-1
D gene: -
J gene: TRBJ2-1

CDR3 protein: CASTPGRTYGYTF
CDR3 DNA: TGTGCCAGCACCCCTGGGAGGACCTATGGCTACACCTTC
clone size: -
V gene: TRBV6-1
D gene: -
J gene: TRBJ1-2

CDR3 protein: CSSLRRDTEAFF
CDR3 DNA: TGCAGCTCCCTGAGGCGGGACACTGAAGCTTTCTTT
clone size: many
V gene: TRBV29-1
D gene: -
J gene: TRBJ1-1

CDR3 protein: CASTRRGAGTDTQYF
CDR3 DNA: TGTGCCAGCACCCGGCGCGGGGCAGGCACAGATACGCAGTATTTT
clone size: -
V gene: TRBV6-1
D gene: -
J gene: TRBJ2-3

CDR3 protein: CASSQGLVYEQYF
CDR3 DNA: TGTGCCAGCAGCCAAGGACTAGTCTACGAGCAGTACTTC
clone size: many
V gene: TRBV3-1
D gene: -
J gene: TRBJ2-7

CDR3 protein: CSARDRLLEQFF
CDR3 DNA: TGCAGTGCTAGAGATCGACTCCTAGAGCAGTTCTTC
clone size: few
V gene: TRBV20-1
D gene: -
J gene: TRBJ2-1

CDR3 protein: CASSQPPNYGYTF
CDR3 DNA: TGTGCCAGCAGTCAACCACCTAACTATGGCTACACCTTC
clone size: few
V gene: TRBV12-3/TRBV12-4
D gene: -
J gene: TRBJ1-2

CDR3 protein: CASSSRDSPEGTFF
CDR3 DNA: TGTGCCAGCAGCTCCCGGGACTCCCCCGAGGGGACTTTCTTT
clone size: few
V gene: TRBV7-8
D gene: -
J gene: TRBJ1-1

CDR3 protein: CSALAGGSEQYF
CDR3 DNA: TGCAGTGCTCTAGCGGGAGGCAGCGAGCAGTACTTC
clone size: -
V gene: TRBV20-1
D gene: TRBD2
J gene: TRBJ2-7

CDR3 protein: CASSVTSDTDTQYF
CDR3 DNA: TGTGCCAGCAGTGTGACTAGCGACACAGATACGCAGTATTTT
clone size: few
V gene: TRBV27
D gene: TRBD2
J gene: TRBJ2-3

CDR3 protein: CASSFGLAGGPRTQYF
CDR3 DNA: TGTGCCAGCAGCTTTGGACTAGCGGGAGGCCCCAGGACCCAGTACTTC
clone size: -
V gene: TRBV7-9
D gene: TRBD2
J gene: TRBJ2-5

CDR3 protein: CSVEYRNYEQYF
CDR3 DNA: TGCAGCGTTGAATACAGGAACTACGAGCAGTACTTC
clone size: -
V gene: TRBV29-1
D gene: -
J gene: TRBJ2-7

CDR3 protein: CASSLGGQRDTEAFF
CDR3 DNA: TGTGCCAGCAGTTTAGGGGGCCAGCGGGACACTGAAGCTTTCTTT
clone size: many
V gene: TRBV12-3/TRBV12-4
D gene: -
J gene: TRBJ1-1

CDR3 protein: CASSLLLTPNTEAFF
CDR3 DNA: TGTGCCAGCAGCTTACTGTTGACACCGAACACTGAAGCTTTCTTT
clone size: many
V gene: TRBV7-9
D gene: -
J gene: TRBJ1-1

CDR3 protein: CASSVNHGYTF
CDR3 DNA: TGTGCCAGCAGCGTAAACCATGGCTACACCTTC
clone size: many
V gene: TRBV9
D gene: -
J gene: TRBJ1-2

CDR3 protein: CASSLRAEFYEQYF
CDR3 DNA: TGTGCCAGCAGCTTACGGGCGGAATTCTACGAGCAGTACTTC
clone size: many
V gene: TRBV7-2
D gene: -
J gene: TRBJ2-7

CDR3 protein: CASSKGEGGLDIQYF
CDR3 DNA: TGTGCCAGCAGCAAAGGTGAAGGGGGTTTGGACATTCAGTACTTC
clone size: few
V gene: TRBV21-1
D gene: -
J gene: TRBJ2-4

CDR3 protein: CASSLGKTSYEQYF
CDR3 DNA: TGTGCCAGCAGTTTGGGGAAGACCTCCTACGAGCAGTACTTC
clone size: -
V gene: TRBV27
D gene: -
J gene: TRBJ2-7

CDR3 protein: CASGWDRGTEAFF
CDR3 DNA: TGTGCTAGTGGTTGGGACAGGGGTACTGAAGCTTTCTTT
clone size: -
V gene: TRBV12-5
D gene: TRBD1
J gene: TRBJ1-1

CDR3 protein: CASTLAGTTGELFF
CDR3 DNA: TGTGCCAGCACTCTCGCCGGGACGACCGGGGAGCTGTTTTTT
clone size: many
V gene: TRBV7-2
D gene: -
J gene: TRBJ2-2

CDR3 protein: CASSHGWTGPATNEKLFF
CDR3 DNA: TGTGCCAGCAGCCACGGATGGACAGGGCCTGCAACTAATGAAAAACTGTTTTTT
clone size: -
V gene: TRBV11-2
D gene: TRBD1
J gene: TRBJ1-4

CDR3 protein: CASSPRGTSGAFF
CDR3 DNA: TGTGCCAGCAGTCCCCGGGGCACCAGTGGGGCTTTCTTT
clone size: few
V gene: TRBV7-9
D gene: -
J gene: TRBJ1-1

CDR3 protein: CASSLIVVADTQYF
CDR3 DNA: TGTGCCAGCAGCTTAATCGTCGTTGCGGATACGCAGTATTTT
clone size: -
V gene: TRBV7-2
D gene: -
J gene: TRBJ2-3

CDR3 protein: CASSAYRGMTTEAFF
CDR3 DNA: TGTGCCAGCAGTGCGTACAGGGGTATGACCACTGAAGCTTTCTTT
clone size: many
V gene: TRBV27
D gene: TRBD1
J gene: TRBJ1-1

CDR3 protein: CSARTMYSNQPQHF
CDR3 DNA: TGCAGTGCTAGAACTATGTATAGCAATCAGCCCCAGCATTTT
clone size: -
V gene: TRBV20-1
D gene: -
J gene: TRBJ1-5

CDR3 protein: CASSTILVSIHNEQFF
CDR3 DNA: TGTGCCAGCAGCACGATCCTTGTGAGTATCCACAATGAGCAGTTCTTC
clone size: -
V gene: TRBV21-1
D gene: -
J gene: TRBJ2-1

CDR3 protein: CSARAVAETFDNEQFF
CDR3 DNA: TGCAGTGCTCGTGCGGTAGCGGAGACCTTTGACAATGAGCAGTTCTTC
clone size: -
V gene: TRBV20-1
D gene: -
J gene: TRBJ2-1

CDR3 protein: CATRENGNQPQHF
CDR3 DNA: TGTGCCACCAGGGAAAATGGCAATCAGCCCCAGCATTTT
clone size: many
V gene: TRBV15
D gene: -
J gene: TRBJ1-5

CDR3 protein: CASSLEVNDGTEAFF
CDR3 DNA: TGTGCCAGCAGTTTAGAGGTAAACGACGGGACTGAAGCTTTCTTT
clone size: many
V gene: TRBV12-3/TRBV12-4
D gene: -
J gene: TRBJ1-1

CDR3 protein: CASSFASTYEQYF
CDR3 DNA: TGTGCCAGCAGTTTTGCCTCCACCTACGAGCAGTACTTC
clone size: many
V gene: TRBV12-3/TRBV12-4
D gene: -
J gene: TRBJ2-7

CDR3 protein: CSAIHRLAGNEQFF
CDR3 DNA: TGCAGTGCTATCCACCGACTAGCGGGAAATGAGCAGTTCTTC
clone size: -
V gene: TRBV20-1
D gene: TRBD2
J gene: TRBJ2-1

CDR3 protein: CASSFRQGRTDTQYF
CDR3 DNA: TGTGCCAGCAGCTTTCGTCAGGGCCGCACAGATACGCAGTATTTT
clone size: many
V gene: TRBV7-9
D gene: -
J gene: TRBJ2-3

CDR3 protein: CASKQGGNEQFF
CDR3 DNA: TGTGCCAGCAAACAGGGGGGGAATGAGCAGTTCTTC
clone size: few
V gene: TRBV6-6
D gene: -
J gene: TRBJ2-1

CDR3 protein: CSARDREHPVNQPQHF
CDR3 DNA: TGCAGTGCTAGAGATCGGGAACACCCGGTGAACCAGCCCCAGCATTTT
clone size: many
V gene: TRBV20-1
D gene: -
J gene: TRBJ1-5